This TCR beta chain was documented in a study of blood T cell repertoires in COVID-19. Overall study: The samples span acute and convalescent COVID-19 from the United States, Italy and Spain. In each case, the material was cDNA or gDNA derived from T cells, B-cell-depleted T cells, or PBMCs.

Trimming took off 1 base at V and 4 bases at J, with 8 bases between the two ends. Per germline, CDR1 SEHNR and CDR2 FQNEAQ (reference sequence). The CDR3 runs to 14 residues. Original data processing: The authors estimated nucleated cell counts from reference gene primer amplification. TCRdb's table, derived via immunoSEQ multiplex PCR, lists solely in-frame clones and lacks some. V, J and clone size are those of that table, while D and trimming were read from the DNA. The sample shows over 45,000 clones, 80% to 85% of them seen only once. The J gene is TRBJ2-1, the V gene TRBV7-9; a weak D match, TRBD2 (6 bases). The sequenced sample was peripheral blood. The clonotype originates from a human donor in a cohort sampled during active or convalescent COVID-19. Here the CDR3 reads CASSLEGLYNEQFF. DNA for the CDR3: TGTGCCAGCAGCTTAGAGGGACTTTACAATGAGCAGTTCTTC.